The T cell receptor (beta chain) under discussion was sequenced for a study of control samples from healthy donors and cancer patients. CDR1 is SGHKS and CDR2 is YYEKEE in the germline V gene (reference sequence). CDR3 length: 14 amino acids. The V end lost 1 base, the J end lost 0 bases, and 8 bases lay between the germline ends. The repertoire was sequenced with immunoSEQ multiplex PCR; TCRdb's copy has only in-frame clones and lacks some. There are around 130,000 clones in the sample; over 75% occur only once, and roughly 3.1% lies in the top ten. Sequencing input: blood. This sequence joins TRBV5-5 and TRBJ2-7; TRBD1 might be the D (5 bases). The TCR originated in a man aged 50 to 60 in good health. CDR3 in DNA: TGTGCCAGCAGCTTGCCTGACAGCTCCTACGAGCAGTACTTC. Protein product: CASSLPDSSYEQYF.